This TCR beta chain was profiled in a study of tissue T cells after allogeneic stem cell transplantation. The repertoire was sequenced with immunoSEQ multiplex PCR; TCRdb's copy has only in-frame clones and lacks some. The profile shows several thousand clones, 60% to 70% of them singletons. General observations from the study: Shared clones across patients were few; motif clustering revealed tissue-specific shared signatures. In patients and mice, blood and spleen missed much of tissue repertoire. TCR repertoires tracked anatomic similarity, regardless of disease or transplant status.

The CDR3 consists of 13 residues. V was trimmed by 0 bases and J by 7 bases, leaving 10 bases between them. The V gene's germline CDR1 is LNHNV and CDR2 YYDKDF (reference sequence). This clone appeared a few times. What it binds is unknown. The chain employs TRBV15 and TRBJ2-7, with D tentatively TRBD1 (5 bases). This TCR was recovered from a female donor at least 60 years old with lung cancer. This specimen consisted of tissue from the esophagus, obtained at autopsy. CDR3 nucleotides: TGTGCCACCAGCAGAGATAAGGGGTGGGAGCAGTACTTC. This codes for CATSRDKGWEQYF.